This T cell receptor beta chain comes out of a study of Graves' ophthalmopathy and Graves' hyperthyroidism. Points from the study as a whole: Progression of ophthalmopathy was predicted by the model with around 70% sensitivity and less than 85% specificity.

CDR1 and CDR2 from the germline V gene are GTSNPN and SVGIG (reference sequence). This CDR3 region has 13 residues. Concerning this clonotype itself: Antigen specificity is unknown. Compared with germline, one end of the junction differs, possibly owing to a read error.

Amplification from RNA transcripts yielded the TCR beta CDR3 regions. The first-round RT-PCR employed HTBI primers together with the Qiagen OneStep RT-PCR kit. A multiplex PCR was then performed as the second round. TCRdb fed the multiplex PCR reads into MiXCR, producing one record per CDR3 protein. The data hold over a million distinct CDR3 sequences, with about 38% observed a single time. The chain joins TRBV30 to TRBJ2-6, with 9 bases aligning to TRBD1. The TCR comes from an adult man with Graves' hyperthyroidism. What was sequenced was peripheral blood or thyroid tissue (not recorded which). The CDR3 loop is CAWSDGTGRGLAF. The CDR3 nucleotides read TGTGCCTGGAGTGATGGGACAGGGAGAGGTTTGGCTTTC.